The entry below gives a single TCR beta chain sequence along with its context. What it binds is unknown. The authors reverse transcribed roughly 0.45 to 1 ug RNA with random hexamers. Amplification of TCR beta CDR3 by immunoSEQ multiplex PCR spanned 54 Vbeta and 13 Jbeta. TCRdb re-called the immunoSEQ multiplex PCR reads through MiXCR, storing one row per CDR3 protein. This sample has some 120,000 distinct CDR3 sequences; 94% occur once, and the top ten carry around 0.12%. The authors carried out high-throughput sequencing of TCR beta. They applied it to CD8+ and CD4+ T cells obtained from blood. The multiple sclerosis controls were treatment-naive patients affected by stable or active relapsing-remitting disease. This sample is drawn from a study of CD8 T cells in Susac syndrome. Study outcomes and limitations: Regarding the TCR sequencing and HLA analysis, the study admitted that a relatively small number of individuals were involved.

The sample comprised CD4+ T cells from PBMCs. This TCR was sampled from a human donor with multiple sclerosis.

The CDR3 loop is CASSVAGETQYF. CDR3 DNA sequence: TGTGCCAGCAGCGTAGCTGGAGAGACCCAGTACTTC. The chain is built from TRBV9 and TRBJ2-5; D gene uncertain. The CDR3 covers 12 residues. The germline gives CDR1 SGDLS, CDR2 YYNGEE. V lost 0 bases, J lost 4 bases, and 4 bases lay in between.